The 18 T cell receptor beta chains presented below share a single source sample, sequenced in a study of cytomegalovirus exposure and HLA in healthy donors. Both 60 Vbeta primers and 13 Jbeta primers went into the PCR. Profiled with immunoSEQ multiplex PCR; TCRdb holds only in-frame clones, not every one. Of 50,000 or so clones in the sample, 73% were seen once. The sequenced sample consisted of PBMCs. These receptors all come from a man aged 18 to 30 in good health and CMV-seronegative.

This clone was seen a single time. V gene TRBV5-6 combines with J gene TRBJ2-5; D gene uncertain. The CDR3 is 13 amino acids. Per the germline V gene, CDR1 is SGHDT and CDR2 is YYEEEE. V shed 0 bases and J shed 5 bases, with 8 bases lying between them. This CDR3 reads CASSLELVETQYF. The CDR3 DNA reads TGTGCCAGCAGCTTGGAACTGGTCGAGACCCAGTACTTC. Looking up the rest from reference TRBV5-6 and TRBJ2-5 gives the full variable domain: DAGVTQSPTHLIKTRGQQVTLRCSPKSGHDTVSWYQQALGQGPQFIFQYYEEEERQRGNFPDRFSGHQFPNYSSELNVNALLLGDSALYLCASSLELVETQYFGPGTRLLVL.

The J gene is TRBJ2-7, the V gene TRBV7-2; D is possibly TRBD1 (6 bases). The CDR3 spans 13 residues. CDR1 is SGHTA and CDR2 is FQGNSA in the germline V gene. V lost 1 base and J lost 7, with 11 bases in between. CDR3 nucleotide sequence: TGTGCCAGCAGCTTAGTGGGGGCGAGTGAGCAGTACTTC. Protein: CASSLVGASEQYF.

This chain uses TRBV4-2 with TRBJ2-6; TRBD1 agrees at 8 bases. In germline, CDR1 is LGHNA, CDR2 YNFKEQ. The CDR3 totals 18 residues. With 5 bases clipped from V and 0 bases from J, the junction kept 9 bases outside the gene matches. In nucleotides, the CDR3 is TGTGCCAGCAGCTTAGCCGGACAGGGATCCTCTGGGGCCAACGTCCTGACTTTC. This encodes CASSLAGQGSSGANVLTF.

The chain joins TRBV20-1 to TRBJ2-2; D remains ambiguous. The ends were cut back, 5 bases at V and 8 bases at J, with 9 bases in the middle. The CDR3 totals 11 residues. CDR1 and CDR2 (germline): DFQATT, SNEGSKA (reference sequence). CDR3 nucleotides: TGCAGTGCTGAGTTGGAGGGGGAGCTGTTTTTT. Protein sequence: CSAELEGELFF.

The J gene is TRBJ2-1, the V gene TRBV10-3; 16 nucleotides line up with TRBD2. V shed 2 bases, J shed 10 bases, and the junction held 2 bases outside the gene matches. The germline V gene encodes CDR1 ENHRY and CDR2 SYGVKD. The CDR3 spans 15 residues. CDR3 DNA: TGTGCCATCAGTGAGGGGACTAGCGGGAGGGTCGAGCAGTTCTTC. Translation gives CAISEGTSGRVEQFF.

V usage is TRBV10-3 and J usage is TRBJ1-2; TRBD1 is a possible D gene (5 bases). Germline CDR1 is ENHRY and CDR2 is SYGVKD. This CDR3 is 13 amino acids long. V lost 6 bases, J lost 5 bases, and 13 bases lay in between. The CDR3 bases are TGTGCCATCAGGTCCAGGGAACCATATGGCTACACCTTC. Translating gives CAIRSREPYGYTF.

The chain links TRBV6-5 to TRBJ1-2, with a weak D call TRBD1 (6 bases). The germline CDR1 and CDR2 sequences are MNHEY and SVGAGI. With 10 bases removed from V and 4 bases from J, the gap between germline ends came to 22 bases. The CDR3 extends over 15 amino acids. The CDR3 sequence: CAIRSPQGPPYGYTF. Written as DNA, the CDR3 is TGTGCCATCCGATCGCCACAGGGCCCACCCTATGGCTACACCTTC.

The V gene is TRBV7-2, the J gene TRBJ2-7, with 8 nucleotides matching TRBD2. CDR3 length: 13 amino acids. V shed 6 bases and J 7 bases; nucleotides not matched to a gene: 8. Germline V gene lookup returns CDR1 SGHTA and CDR2 FQGNSA. The CDR3 is CASRGGTRKEQYF. CDR3 sequence (DNA): TGTGCCAGCAGGGGCGGGACTAGGAAGGAGCAGTACTTC.

In this sample, this clone turned up a few times. The genes are TRBV27 and TRBJ2-1; 9 nucleotides align to TRBD2. V was clipped by 8 bases and J by 4 bases; unmatched bases: 6. The length of the CDR3 is 14 residues. CDR1 is MNHEY, CDR2 SMNVEV, per germline (reference sequence). In DNA, the CDR3 is TGTGCCAGCTGTCCCCTAGCGGGGTACAATGAGCAGTTCTTC. This codes for CASCPLAGYNEQFF.

This chain joins TRBV29-1 and TRBJ2-2, with D tentatively TRBD2 (6 bases). V dropped 6 bases and J dropped 5 bases, with 7 bases sitting between them. CDR3 size: 11 residues. From germline, CDR1 is SQVTM and CDR2 ANQGSEA. DNA for the CDR3: TGCAGCGTCGGGACTACCGGGGAGCTGTTTTTT. This encodes CSVGTTGELFF.

V usage is TRBV7-3 and J usage is TRBJ2-3, with a weak D call TRBD2 (6 bases). The CDR3 runs 15 residues. V was shortened by 2 bases and J by 2 bases, with 11 bases between the two germline ends. CDR1 and CDR2 (germline): SGHTA, FQGTGA. The CDR3 sequence: CASSLGAGYTDTQYF. CDR3 in DNA: TGTGCCAGCAGCTTAGGGGCGGGATACACAGATACGCAGTATTTT.

V gene TRBV6-1 combines with J gene TRBJ1-5; D might be TRBD1 (5 bases). Per the germline V gene, CDR1 is MNHNS and CDR2 is SASEGT. The length of the CDR3 is 16 residues. Deletions cut 2 bases from V and 3 bases from J, with 14 bases between. CDR3 protein: CASSERGESPNQPQHF. Written as DNA, the CDR3 is TGTGCCAGCAGTGAACGGGGGGAGAGCCCCAATCAGCCCCAGCATTTT.

The gene calls are TRBV29-1 and TRBJ1-1; TRBD1 might be the D (5 bases). Trimming took 3 bases from V and 5 from J, leaving 19 bases between them. CDR3 size: 15 residues. Looked up from germline, CDR1 is SQVTM and CDR2 is ANQGSEA. The CDR3 nucleotides read TGCAGCGTTGAGACAGCTCCCTCTCGAACTACTGAAGCTTTCTTT. Protein: CSVETAPSRTTEAFF.

This chain links TRBV18 with TRBJ1-3; the D is unclear. V lost 2 bases to trimming and J lost 0 bases, with 8 bases between them. The CDR3 has 15 residues. The V gene's germline CDR1 is KGHSH and CDR2 LQKENI. The CDR3 sequence is CASSPTPDSGNTIYF. CDR3 coding DNA: TGTGCCAGCTCACCAACTCCCGACTCTGGAAACACCATATATTTT.

The genes are TRBV27 and TRBJ1-2, with D maybe TRBD1 (5 bases). The V end lost 2 bases, the J end lost 8 bases, and 12 bases lay between the germline ends. Germline lookup yields CDR1 MNHEY and CDR2 SMNVEV (reference sequence). The CDR3 runs 13 residues. CDR3 bases: TGTGCCAGCAGTTTAAGGGGCGTCGAAGGCTACACCTTC. Protein: CASSLRGVEGYTF.

The chain is built from TRBV29-1 and TRBJ1-2; weak D call: TRBD1 (6 bases). The V end lost 4 bases, the J end lost 8 bases, and 14 bases lay between the germline ends. Germline lookup yields CDR1 SQVTM and CDR2 ANQGSEA. CDR3 size: 12 residues. The CDR3 DNA reads as TGCAGCGTTGGGGGGCGAAGGGAGGGCTACACCTTC. Its translation: CSVGGRREGYTF.

The chain employs TRBV6-1 and TRBJ1-4; 7 bases line up with TRBD1. V gave up 6 bases and J gave up 8 bases; unmatched junction bases: 9. Germline lookup yields CDR1 MNHNS and CDR2 SASEGT. The CDR3 totals 14 residues. The CDR3 protein is CASRRQGRPEKLFF. CDR3 in DNA: TGTGCCAGCAGGAGACAGGGACGGCCGGAAAAACTGTTTTTT.

The rearrangement uses TRBV30 and TRBJ1-1; the D is unclear. The CDR3 runs 13 residues. From germline, CDR1 is GTSNPN and CDR2 SVGIG (reference sequence). Trimming took 4 bases from V and 1 from J, leaving 10 bases between them. Written as DNA, the CDR3 is TGTGCCTGGAAGAAAACATCGAACACTGAAGCTTTCTTT. Its protein product is CAWKKTSNTEAFF.